The following is a TCR beta chain sequence with its context. What it binds is not known. Naive CD4+ cells were CD45RA-selected; the remaining cells were memory. An assay was performed, and its level was deep. Clones were read by immunoSEQ multiplex PCR, and TCRdb kept only the in-frame ones, dropping some. Found here are over a million clones, about 70% of them singletons; the top ten hold around 1.5%. The data are from a study of shared clonotypes between healthy human individuals. Whole-study results and caveats: Naive subsets generally had larger estimated richness than memory subsets.

The V gene's germline CDR1 is LNHDA and CDR2 SQIVND (reference sequence). The ends lost 5 bases at V and 2 bases at J; junction bases unmatched: 3. The CDR3 length is 14 residues. The sample comprised memory CD4+ T cells sorted from blood. Specified subset: CD45RA-negative fraction. This clonotype originated in a man aged 18 to 29 in good health. The J gene is TRBJ2-5, the V gene TRBV19; 9 nucleotides align to TRBD1. CDR3 amino acids: CASSPDRGQETQYF. The CDR3 nucleotides read TGTGCCAGTAGTCCGGACAGGGGACAAGAGACCCAGTACTTC.